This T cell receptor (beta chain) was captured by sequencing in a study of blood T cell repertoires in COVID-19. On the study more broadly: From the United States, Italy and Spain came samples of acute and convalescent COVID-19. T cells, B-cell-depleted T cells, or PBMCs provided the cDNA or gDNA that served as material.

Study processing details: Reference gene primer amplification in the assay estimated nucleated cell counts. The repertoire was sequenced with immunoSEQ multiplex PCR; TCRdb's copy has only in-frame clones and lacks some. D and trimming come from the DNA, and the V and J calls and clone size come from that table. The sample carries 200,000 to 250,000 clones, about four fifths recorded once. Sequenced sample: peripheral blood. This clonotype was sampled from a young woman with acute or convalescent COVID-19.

For the CDR3, the DNA is TGTGCCAGCAGTTACGCCCTTCCGGGACTAGCGAAAAGGAGCTCCTACGAGCAGTACTTC. It specifies CASSYALPGLAKRSSYEQYF. The rearrangement joins TRBV6-2 or TRBV6-3 to TRBJ2-7; 10 nucleotides agree with TRBD2. The germline V gene encodes CDR1 MNHEY and CDR2 SVGEGT. This CDR3 has 20 amino acids. Trimming at V came to 2 bases and at J to 0 bases, leaving 16 bases not matched to a gene.